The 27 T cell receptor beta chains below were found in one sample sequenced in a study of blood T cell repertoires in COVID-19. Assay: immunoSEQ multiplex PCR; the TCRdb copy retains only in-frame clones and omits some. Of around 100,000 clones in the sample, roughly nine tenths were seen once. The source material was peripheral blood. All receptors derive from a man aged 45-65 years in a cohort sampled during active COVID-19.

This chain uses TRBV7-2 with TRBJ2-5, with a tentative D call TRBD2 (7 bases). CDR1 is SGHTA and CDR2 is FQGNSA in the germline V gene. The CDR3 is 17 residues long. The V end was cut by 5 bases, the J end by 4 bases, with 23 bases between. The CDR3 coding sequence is TGTGCCAGCAGCCCCTTGGGGGGGGCGAGGGTTTCAGAGACCCAGTACTTC. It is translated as CASSPLGGARVSETQYF.

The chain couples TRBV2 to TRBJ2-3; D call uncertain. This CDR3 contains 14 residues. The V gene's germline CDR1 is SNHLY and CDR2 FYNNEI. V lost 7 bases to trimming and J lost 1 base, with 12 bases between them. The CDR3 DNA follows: TGTGCCAGCACCCCTCGAGGAGGCACAGATACGCAGTATTTT. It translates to CASTPRGGTDTQYF.

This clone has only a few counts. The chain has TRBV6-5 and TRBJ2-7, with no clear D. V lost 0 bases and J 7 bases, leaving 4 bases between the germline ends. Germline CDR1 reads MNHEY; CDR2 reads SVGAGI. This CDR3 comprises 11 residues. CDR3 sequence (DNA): TGTGCCAGCAGTTACTCCTCTGAGCAGTACGTC. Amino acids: CASSYSSEQYV.

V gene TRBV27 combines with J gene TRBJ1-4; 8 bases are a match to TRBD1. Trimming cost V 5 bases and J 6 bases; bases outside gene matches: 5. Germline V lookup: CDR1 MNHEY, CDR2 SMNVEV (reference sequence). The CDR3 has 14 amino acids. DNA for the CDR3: TGTGCCAGCAGTGCCAGGGGGCGCGATGAAAAACTGTTTTTT. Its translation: CASSARGRDEKLFF.

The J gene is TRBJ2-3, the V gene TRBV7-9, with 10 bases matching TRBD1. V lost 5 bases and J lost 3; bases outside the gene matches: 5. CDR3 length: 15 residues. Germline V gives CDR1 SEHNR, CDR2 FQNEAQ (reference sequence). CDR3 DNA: TGTGCCAGCAGCCAAGGGGGACAGGGGACAGATACGCAGTATTTT. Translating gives CASSQGGQGTDTQYF.

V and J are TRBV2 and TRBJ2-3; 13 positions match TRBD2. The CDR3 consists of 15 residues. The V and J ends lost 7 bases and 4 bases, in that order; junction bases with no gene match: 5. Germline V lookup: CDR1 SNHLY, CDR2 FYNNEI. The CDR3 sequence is CASTQLAGGSDTQYF. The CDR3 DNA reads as TGTGCCAGCACTCAACTAGCGGGGGGGTCAGATACGCAGTATTTT. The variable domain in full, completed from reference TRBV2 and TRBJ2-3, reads EPEVTQTPSHQVTQMGQEVILRCVPISNHLYFYWYRQILGQKVEFLVSFYNNEISEKSEIFDDQFSVERPDGSNFTLKIRSTKLEDSAMYFCASTQLAGGSDTQYFGPGTRLTVL.

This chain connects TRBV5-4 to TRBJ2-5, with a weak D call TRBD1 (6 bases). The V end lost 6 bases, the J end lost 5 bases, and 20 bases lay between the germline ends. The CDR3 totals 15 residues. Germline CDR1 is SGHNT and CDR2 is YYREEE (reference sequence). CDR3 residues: CASTNQGILAETQYF. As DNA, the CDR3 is TGTGCCAGCACCAACCAGGGGATTTTGGCGGAGACCCAGTACTTC.

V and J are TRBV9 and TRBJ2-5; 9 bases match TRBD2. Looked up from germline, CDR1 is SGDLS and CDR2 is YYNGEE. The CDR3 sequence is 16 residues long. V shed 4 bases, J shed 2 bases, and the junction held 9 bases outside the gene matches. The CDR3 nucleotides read TGTGCCAGCAGCTCTTCTAGCGGGGTAAGGCAAGAGACCCAGTACTTC. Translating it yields CASSSSSGVRQETQYF.

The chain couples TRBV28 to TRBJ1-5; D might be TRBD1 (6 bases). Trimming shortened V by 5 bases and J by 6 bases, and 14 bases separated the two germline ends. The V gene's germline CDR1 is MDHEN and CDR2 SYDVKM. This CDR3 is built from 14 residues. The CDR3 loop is CASSAQGEFQPQHF. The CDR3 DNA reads TGTGCCAGCAGTGCACAGGGCGAGTTTCAGCCCCAGCATTTT.

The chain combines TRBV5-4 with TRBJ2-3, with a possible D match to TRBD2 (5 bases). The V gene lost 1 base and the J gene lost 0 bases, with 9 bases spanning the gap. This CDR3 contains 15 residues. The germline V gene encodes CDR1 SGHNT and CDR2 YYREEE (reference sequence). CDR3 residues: CASSLPGGSTDTQYF. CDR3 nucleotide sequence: TGTGCCAGCAGCTTGCCGGGCGGGAGCACAGATACGCAGTATTTT.

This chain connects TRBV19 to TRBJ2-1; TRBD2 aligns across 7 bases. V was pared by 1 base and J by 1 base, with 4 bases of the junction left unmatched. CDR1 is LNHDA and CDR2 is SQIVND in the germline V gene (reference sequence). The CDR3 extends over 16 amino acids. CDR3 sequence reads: CASSIAGGGSYNEQFF. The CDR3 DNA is TGTGCCAGTAGTATAGCTGGGGGGGGTTCCTACAATGAGCAGTTCTTC. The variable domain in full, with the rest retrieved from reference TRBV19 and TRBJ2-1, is DGGITQSPKYLFRKEGQNVTLSCEQNLNHDAMYWYRQDPGQGLRLIYYSQIVNDFQKGDIAEGYSVSREKKESFPLTVTSAQKNPTAFYLCASSIAGGGSYNEQFFGPGTRLTVL.

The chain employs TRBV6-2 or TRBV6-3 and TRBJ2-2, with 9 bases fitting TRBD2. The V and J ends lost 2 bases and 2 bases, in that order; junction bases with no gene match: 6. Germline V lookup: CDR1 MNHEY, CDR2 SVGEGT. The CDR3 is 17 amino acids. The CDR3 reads CASSYGLAGSNTGELFF. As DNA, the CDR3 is TGTGCCAGCAGTTACGGTCTAGCGGGGAGTAACACCGGGGAGCTGTTTTTT.

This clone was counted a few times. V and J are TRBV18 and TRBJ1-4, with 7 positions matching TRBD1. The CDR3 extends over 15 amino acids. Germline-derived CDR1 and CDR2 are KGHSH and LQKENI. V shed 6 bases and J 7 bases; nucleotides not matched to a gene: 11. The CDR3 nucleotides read TGTGCCAGCTCTCCCGACAGGGCGAATAGTGAAAAACTGTTTTTT. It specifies CASSPDRANSEKLFF.

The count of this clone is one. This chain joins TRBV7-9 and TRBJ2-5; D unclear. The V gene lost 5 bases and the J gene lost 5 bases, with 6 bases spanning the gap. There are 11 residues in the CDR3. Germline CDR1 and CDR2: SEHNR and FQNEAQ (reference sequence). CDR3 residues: CASSVGETQYF. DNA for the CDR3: TGTGCCAGCAGCGTCGGGGAGACCCAGTACTTC.

The CDR3 region has the DNA TGCGCCAGCAGCCCTGAGACTACACACAATGAGCAGTTCTTC. This sequence encodes CASSPETTHNEQFF. The chain uses TRBV4-3 and TRBJ2-1; D perhaps matches TRBD2 (5 bases). The CDR3 length is 14 residues. The V end lost 4 bases, the J end lost 5 bases, and 12 bases lay between the germline ends. Per germline, CDR1 LGHNA and CDR2 YSLEER.

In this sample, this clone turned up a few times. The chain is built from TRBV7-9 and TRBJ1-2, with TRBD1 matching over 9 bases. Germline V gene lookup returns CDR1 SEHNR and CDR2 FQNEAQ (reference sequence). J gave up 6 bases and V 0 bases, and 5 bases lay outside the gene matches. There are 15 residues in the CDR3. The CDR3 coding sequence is TGTGCCAGCAGCTTAGCGAGGACAGGGGCGAATGGCTACACCTTC. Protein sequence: CASSLARTGANGYTF. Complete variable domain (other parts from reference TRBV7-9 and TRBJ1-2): DTGVSQNPRHKITKRGQNVTFRCDPISEHNRLYWYRQTLGQGPEFLTYFQNEAQLEKSRLLSDRFSAERPKGSFSTLEIQRTEQGDSAMYLCASSLARTGANGYTFGSGTRLTVV.

The CDR3 DNA sequence: TGTGCCACCAGCACTCCGGACAGGAAACCTTTCTTT. This encodes CATSTPDRKPFF. The chain combines TRBV15 with TRBJ1-1, with 7 bases that match TRBD1. In germline, CDR1 is LNHNV, CDR2 YYDKDF (reference sequence). V lost 4 bases, J lost 12 bases, and 8 bases stayed unmatched. The CDR3 length is 12 residues.

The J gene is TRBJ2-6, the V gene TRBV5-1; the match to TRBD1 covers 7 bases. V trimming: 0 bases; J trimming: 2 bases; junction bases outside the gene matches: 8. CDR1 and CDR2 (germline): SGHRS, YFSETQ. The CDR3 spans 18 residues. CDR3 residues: CASSLVPTGVPGANVLTF. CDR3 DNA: TGCGCCAGCAGCTTGGTTCCTACAGGGGTACCTGGGGCCAACGTCCTGACTTTC.

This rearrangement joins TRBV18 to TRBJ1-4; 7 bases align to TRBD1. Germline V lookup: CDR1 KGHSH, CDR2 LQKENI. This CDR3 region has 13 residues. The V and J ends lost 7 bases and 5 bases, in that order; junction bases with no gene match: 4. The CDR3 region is CASLGQLNEKLFF. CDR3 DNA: TGTGCCAGCTTGGGACAGCTCAATGAAAAACTGTTTTTT.

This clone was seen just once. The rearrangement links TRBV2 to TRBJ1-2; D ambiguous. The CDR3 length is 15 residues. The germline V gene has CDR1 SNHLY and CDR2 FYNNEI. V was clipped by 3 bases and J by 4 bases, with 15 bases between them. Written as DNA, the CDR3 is TGTGCCAGCAGTGACCGGGGTGGGGTTGGCTATGGCTACACCTTC. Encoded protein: CASSDRGGVGYGYTF. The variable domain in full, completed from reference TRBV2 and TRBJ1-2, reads EPEVTQTPSHQVTQMGQEVILRCVPISNHLYFYWYRQILGQKVEFLVSFYNNEISEKSEIFDDQFSVERPDGSNFTLKIRSTKLEDSAMYFCASSDRGGVGYGYTFGSGTRLTVV.

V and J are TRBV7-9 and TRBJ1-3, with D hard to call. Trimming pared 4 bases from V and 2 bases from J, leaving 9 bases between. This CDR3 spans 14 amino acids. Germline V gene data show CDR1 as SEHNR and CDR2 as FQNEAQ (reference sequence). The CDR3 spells CASSSTSPGNTIYF. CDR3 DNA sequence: TGTGCCAGCAGCTCGACTTCGCCTGGAAACACCATATATTTT.

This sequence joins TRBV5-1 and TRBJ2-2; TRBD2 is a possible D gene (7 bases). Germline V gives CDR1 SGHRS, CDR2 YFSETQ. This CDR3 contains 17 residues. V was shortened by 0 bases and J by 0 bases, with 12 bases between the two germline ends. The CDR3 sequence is CASSLEVGGPNTGELFF. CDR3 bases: TGCGCCAGCAGCTTGGAGGTCGGGGGGCCGAACACCGGGGAGCTGTTTTTT.

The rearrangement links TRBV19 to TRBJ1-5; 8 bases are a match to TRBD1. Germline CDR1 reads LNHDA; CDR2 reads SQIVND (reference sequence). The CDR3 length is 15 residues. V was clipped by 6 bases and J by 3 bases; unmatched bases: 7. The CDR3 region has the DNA TGTGCCAGTAGACGAGCGGACAGGGACAATCAGCCCCAGCATTTT. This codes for CASRRADRDNQPQHF.

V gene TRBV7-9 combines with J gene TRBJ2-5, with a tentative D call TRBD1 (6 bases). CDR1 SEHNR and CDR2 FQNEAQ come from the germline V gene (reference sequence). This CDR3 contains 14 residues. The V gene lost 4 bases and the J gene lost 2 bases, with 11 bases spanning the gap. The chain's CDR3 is CASSSTGLQETQYF. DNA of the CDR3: TGTGCCAGCAGCTCTACAGGGTTACAAGAGACCCAGTACTTC.

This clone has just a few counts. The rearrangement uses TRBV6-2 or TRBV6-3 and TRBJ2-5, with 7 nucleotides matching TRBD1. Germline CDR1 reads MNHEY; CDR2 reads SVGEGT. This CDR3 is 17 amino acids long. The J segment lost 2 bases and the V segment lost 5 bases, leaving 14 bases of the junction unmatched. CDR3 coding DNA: TGTGCCAGCAGTCCGATAGGGAGATCGACAGGGCAAGAGACCCAGTACTTC. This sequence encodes CASSPIGRSTGQETQYF.

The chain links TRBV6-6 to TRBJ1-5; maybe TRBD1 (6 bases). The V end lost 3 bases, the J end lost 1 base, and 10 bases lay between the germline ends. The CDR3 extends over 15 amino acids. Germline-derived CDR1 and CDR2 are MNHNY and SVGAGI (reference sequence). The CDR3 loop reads CASSYSGDSNQPQHF. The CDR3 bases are TGTGCCAGCAGTTATTCAGGGGACAGCAATCAGCCCCAGCATTTT.

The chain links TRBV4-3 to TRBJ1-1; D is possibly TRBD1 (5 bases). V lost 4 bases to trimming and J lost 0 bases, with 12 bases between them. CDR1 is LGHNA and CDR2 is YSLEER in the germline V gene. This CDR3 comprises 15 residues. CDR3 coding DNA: TGCGCCAGCAGCCTCGACAGAAACATGAACACTGAAGCTTTCTTT. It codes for CASSLDRNMNTEAFF.